These 29 T cell receptor beta chains came from one sample sequenced in a study of neoadjuvant anti-PD-1 for oral cavity cancer. TCRdb's table, derived via immunoSEQ multiplex PCR, lists solely in-frame clones and lacks some. The sample has about 15,000 clones, 36% seen once. The time point denotes: after neoadjuvant nivolumab, at surgical resection. Specimen: tumor tissue, collected after nivolumab (anti-PD-1) treatment. The source is a person between 35 and 79 years old with oral cavity squamous cell carcinoma.

This clone was recorded a few times. The V gene is TRBV21-1, the J gene TRBJ2-7; TRBD2, as called in the table, went unchecked against the DNA. TRBV21-1 is a pseudogene segment. This CDR3 has 15 amino acids. CDR3 protein: CASSKVPASSYEQYF. The CDR3 DNA is TGTGCCAGCAGCAAAGTCCCAGCGAGCTCCTACGAGCAGTACTTC.

The J gene is TRBJ1-1, the V gene TRBV7-3; D gene uncertain. CDR1 is SGHTA and CDR2 is FQGTGA in the germline V gene. The CDR3 covers 13 residues. V gave up 5 bases and J gave up 0 bases, with 7 bases separating them. DNA for the CDR3: TGTGCCAGCAGCGTATTCATGAACACTGAAGCTTTCTTT. It is translated as CASSVFMNTEAFF.

This chain joins TRBV7-8 and TRBJ1-5; 10 bases are shared with TRBD1. The CDR3 has 16 residues. V lost 5 bases to trimming and J lost 7 bases; unmatched junction nucleotides: 11. Germline CDR1 reads SGHVS; CDR2 reads FQNEAQ. CDR3 amino acids: CASSANRDRGRQPQHF. In DNA form, the CDR3 reads TGTGCCAGCAGCGCCAACCGGGACAGGGGTCGGCAGCCCCAGCATTTT.

The chain carries TRBV4-3 and TRBJ2-3; possibly TRBD1 for D (6 bases). V dropped 3 bases and J dropped 1 base, with 11 bases sitting between them. The CDR3 covers 15 residues. Germline CDR1 is LGHNA and CDR2 is YSLEER. As DNA, the CDR3 is TGCGCCAGCAGCCAGCAGGGGCGTCGCACAGATACGCAGTATTTT. This codes for CASSQQGRRTDTQYF.

The chain couples TRBV28 to TRBJ1-4, with 7 nucleotides matching TRBD1. The CDR3 has 16 residues. With V trimmed by 6 bases and J by 3 bases, 10 bases remained unmatched. From germline, CDR1 is MDHEN and CDR2 SYDVKM. The CDR3 here is CASSTPKGAANEKLFF. The DNA for the CDR3 is TGTGCCAGCAGCACCCCAAAGGGGGCAGCTAATGAAAAACTGTTTTTT. Combining the CDR3 with reference TRBV28 and TRBJ1-4 gives the whole variable domain DVKVTQSSRYLVKRTGEKVFLECVQDMDHENMFWYRQDPGLGLRLIYFSYDVKMKEKGDIPEGYSVSREKKERFSLILESASTNQTSMYLCASSTPKGAANEKLFFGSGTQLSVL.

This clone occurred many times. This chain joins TRBV6-5 and TRBJ2-4; D is unclear. In germline, CDR1 is MNHEY, CDR2 SVGAGI. V was pared by 7 bases and J by 0 bases, with 7 bases between. This CDR3 spans 13 amino acids. For the CDR3, the DNA is TGTGCCAGCACAGACCTAGCCAAAAACATTCAGTACTTC. It encodes CASTDLAKNIQYF.

The chain links TRBV12-5 to TRBJ2-1; 8 nucleotides agree with TRBD1. The CDR3 runs 16 residues. Germline V gives CDR1 LGHNT, CDR2 FRNRAP. After removal of 8 bases from V and 1 base from J, the junction contained 10 bases not matched to a gene. CDR3 protein: CASMDRAVESYNEQFF. The CDR3 nucleotides are TGTGCTAGTATGGACAGGGCCGTTGAGTCCTACAATGAGCAGTTCTTC.

This clone was observed a few times. The rearrangement uses TRBV4-2 and TRBJ1-1; D might be TRBD1 (6 bases). The V and J ends lost 0 bases and 4 bases respectively, with 12 bases between them. Germline loops: CDR1 LGHNA, CDR2 YNFKEQ. The CDR3 covers 15 residues. The DNA for the CDR3 is TGTGCCAGCAGCCAAGAACTGGGGGCGCGCACTGAAGCTTTCTTT. Translating it yields CASSQELGARTEAFF.

The chain uses TRBV5-8 and TRBJ1-2; tentative D call: TRBD1 (6 bases). Trimming pared 4 bases from V and 2 bases from J, leaving 9 bases between. This CDR3 comprises 13 residues. Germline CDR1 is SGHTS and CDR2 is YDEGEE. CDR3 region: CASSPTGNYGYTF. In DNA, the CDR3 is TGTGCCAGCAGCCCTACAGGGAACTATGGCTACACCTTC.

This rearrangement joins TRBV7-2 to TRBJ1-5; the D gene is possibly TRBD1 (5 bases). Germline CDR1 SGHTA, CDR2 FQGNSA. The length of the CDR3 is 15 residues. V lost 1 base and J 7 bases, leaving 14 bases between the germline ends. CDR3 bases: TGTGCCAGCAGCTTAGGTGTGGGGCTTAGACAGCCCCAGCATTTT. Its protein is CASSLGVGLRQPQHF.

On this clone itself: At one end the junction does not follow the germline gene, possibly because of a read error. This chain uses TRBV6-1 with TRBJ1-2, with a possible D match to TRBD1 (5 bases). Germline CDR1 reads MNHNS; CDR2 reads SASEGT. CDR3 length: 13 residues. CDR3 nucleotides: TGTGCCATCAGTGAGCCCACCTGGGGCCAACCCGCATTC. Protein sequence: CAISEPTWGQPAF.

This clone has more than one count but fewer than ten. The CDR3 reads CASSHHRAYNEQFF. CDR3 nucleotides: TGCGCCAGCAGCCACCACCGGGCATACAATGAGCAGTTCTTC. V is TRBV4-1 and J is TRBJ2-1; D unclear. The V end was cut by 3 bases, the J end by 4 bases, with 10 bases between. Per germline, CDR1 MGHRA and CDR2 YSYEKL. The CDR3 runs to 14 residues.

This chain links TRBV4-3 with TRBJ2-6; no reliable D call. Germline V gene sequence: CDR1 LGHNA, CDR2 YSLEER. The CDR3 totals 16 residues. The V and J ends lost 0 bases and 1 base respectively, with 7 bases between them. The CDR3 here is CASSQDVASGANVLTF. The CDR3, as DNA: TGCGCCAGCAGCCAAGATGTCGCGTCTGGGGCCAACGTCCTGACTTTC.

This chain connects TRBV7-7 to TRBJ2-5; TRBD1 might be the D (6 bases). Trimming stripped 8 bases from V and 2 bases from J, with 18 bases between. The germline V gene has CDR1 SSHAT and CDR2 FNYEAQ (reference sequence). The CDR3 spans 15 residues. The CDR3 sequence: CASARWDTGQETQYF. The CDR3 DNA is TGTGCCAGCGCTAGGTGGGATACAGGGCAAGAGACCCAGTACTTC.

The chain recombines TRBV7-2 with TRBJ2-1; possibly TRBD1 for D (6 bases). Trimming removed 5 bases at V and 4 bases at J, with 12 bases between. The CDR3 extends over 14 amino acids. Per the germline V gene, CDR1 is SGHTA and CDR2 is FQGNSA. The CDR3 sequence: CASSITQGYNEQFF. As DNA, the CDR3 is TGTGCCAGCAGCATCACACAGGGTTACAATGAGCAGTTCTTC.

A few counts support this clone. The chain uses TRBV5-1 and TRBJ1-1; 7 nucleotides line up with TRBD1. Trimming took 7 bases from V and 5 from J; bases not matched to a gene: 8. This CDR3 has 13 amino acids. CDR1 SGHRS and CDR2 YFSETQ come from the germline V gene. For the CDR3, the DNA is TGCGCCAGCTTAAACGGCAGGGGGACTGAAGCTTTCTTT. This translates into CASLNGRGTEAFF.

This clone is termed medium-sized. The V gene is TRBV7-9, the J gene TRBJ1-6; D perhaps matches TRBD1 (5 bases). Germline V gene lookup returns CDR1 SEHNR and CDR2 FQNEAQ (reference sequence). Trimming pared 6 bases from V and 6 bases from J, leaving 15 bases between. CDR3 length equals 15 residues. CDR3 DNA sequence: TGTGCCAGCAGTCGGCAAGGGGCCAGTAATTCACCCCTCCACTTT. Translating gives CASSRQGASNSPLHF. Based on the CDR3 plus reference TRBV7-9 and TRBJ1-6, the full variable domain is DTGVSQNPRHKITKRGQNVTFRCDPISEHNRLYWYRQTLGQGPEFLTYFQNEAQLEKSRLLSDRFSAERPKGSFSTLEIQRTEQGDSAMYLCASSRQGASNSPLHFGNGTRLTVT.

In its sample, this clone was seen a few times. The genes are TRBV7-2 and TRBJ1-6; 7 nucleotides line up with TRBD1. CDR1 is SGHTA, CDR2 FQGNSA, per germline. CDR3 size: 14 residues. The V segment lost 6 bases and the J segment 6 bases; nucleotides outside the gene matches: 5. Here the CDR3 DNA reads TGTGCCAGCAGACAGACAGGGACTAATTCACCCCTCCACTTT. Translated, it gives CASRQTGTNSPLHF.

The chain joins TRBV19 to TRBJ2-5; the D gene is possibly TRBD2 (6 bases). The CDR3 is 16 amino acids. The germline gives CDR1 LNHDA, CDR2 SQIVND (reference sequence). The ends were cut back, 5 bases at V and 1 base at J, with 17 bases in the middle. The CDR3 protein is CASSVGWDFSQETQYF. CDR3 in DNA: TGTGCCAGTAGTGTGGGTTGGGACTTCTCCCAAGAGACCCAGTACTTC.

The table lists this clone with many counts. The chain carries TRBV6-4 and TRBJ2-7, with D perhaps matching TRBD1 or TRBD2 (5 bases each). Germline V gene lookup returns CDR1 MRHNA and CDR2 SNTAGT. The CDR3 runs to 13 residues. V was pared by 7 bases and J by 0 bases, with 10 bases between. The CDR3 region is CASKGRFSYEQYF. DNA for the CDR3: TGTGCCAGCAAGGGACGGTTCTCCTACGAGCAGTACTTC.

This clone is termed medium-sized. The chain couples TRBV6-5 to TRBJ2-7, with a weak D call TRBD2 (6 bases). The length of the CDR3 is 15 residues. In germline, CDR1 is MNHEY, CDR2 SVGAGI. The V and J ends lost 0 bases and 2 bases respectively, with 11 bases between them. The CDR3 sequence is CASSYSIWGAYEQYF. In nucleotides, the CDR3 is TGTGCCAGCAGTTACTCGATTTGGGGGGCCTACGAGCAGTACTTC.

The chain carries TRBV10-2 and TRBJ2-3, with unresolved D. The CDR3 has 14 amino acids. Germline CDR1 and CDR2: WSHSY and SAAADI. V lost 8 bases and J 2 bases, leaving 14 bases between the germline ends. CDR3 bases: TGCGCCAGCTCGCACCAAGGGTACACAGATACGCAGTATTTT. Its protein product is CASSHQGYTDTQYF.

Within the sample, this clone is large (0.1 to 1%). The V and J genes are TRBV7-7 and TRBJ2-3; 12 bases line up with TRBD2. Germline CDR1 and CDR2: SSHAT and FNYEAQ (reference sequence). CDR3 size: 16 residues. The V segment lost 2 bases and the J segment 6 bases; nucleotides outside the gene matches: 6. The CDR3 DNA is TGTGCCAGCAGCTTAAGTCCTAGCGGGGGGGGTGATACGCAGTATTTT. This translates into CASSLSPSGGGDTQYF.

The rearrangement uses TRBV6-1 and TRBJ2-3; TRBD2 aligns across 7 bases. V lost 5 bases and J lost 4; bases outside the gene matches: 6. The germline CDR1 and CDR2 sequences are MNHNS and SASEGT. The CDR3 has 14 amino acids. The CDR3 here is CASSFKTSPDTQYF. For the CDR3, the DNA is TGTGCCAGCAGTTTTAAGACTAGCCCAGATACGCAGTATTTT.

The CDR3 sequence: CASNSQGGNYEQYF. DNA of the CDR3: TGTGCCAGCAACTCACAGGGCGGAAACTACGAGCAGTACTTC. V and J are TRBV2 and TRBJ2-7; a possible D gene is TRBD1 (6 bases). Trimming pared 7 bases from V and 3 bases from J, leaving 16 bases between. This CDR3 spans 14 amino acids. Germline CDR1 reads SNHLY; CDR2 reads FYNNEI.

This clone appeared a few times. The chain uses TRBV27 and TRBJ1-1; TRBD1 aligns across 10 bases. Trimming took 4 bases from V and 4 from J; bases not matched to a gene: 9. CDR1 and CDR2 (germline): MNHEY, SMNVEV (reference sequence). There are 16 residues in the CDR3. Here the CDR3 reads CASSSSRQGATTEAFF. For the CDR3, the DNA is TGTGCCAGCAGTTCCAGCCGACAGGGGGCGACCACTGAAGCTTTCTTT.

Within the sample, this clone is medium-sized. The chain recombines TRBV7-2 with TRBJ2-7, with D possibly TRBD1 on 6 matching bases. V was cut by 5 bases and J by 0 bases, with 14 bases left in between. The CDR3 runs 15 residues. Germline V gene lookup returns CDR1 SGHTA and CDR2 FQGNSA. The CDR3 DNA sequence: TGTGCCAGCAGCCAAGACAGGATGCCCTCCTACGAGCAGTACTTC. Its translation is CASSQDRMPSYEQYF.

This chain links TRBV15 with TRBJ1-4; 7 bases are shared with TRBD1. The CDR3 is 14 residues long. Germline V gene sequence: CDR1 LNHNV, CDR2 YYDKDF (reference sequence). The V and J ends lost 4 bases and 8 bases, in that order; junction bases with no gene match: 7. CDR3 loop: CATSKGGEREKLFF. The CDR3, as DNA: TGTGCCACCAGCAAAGGGGGCGAGAGGGAAAAACTGTTTTTT.

This clone was seen ten or more times. The J gene is TRBJ1-5, the V gene TRBV7-2, with 7 bases fitting TRBD1. After removal of 5 bases from V and 3 bases from J, the junction contained 7 bases not matched to a gene. The CDR3 has 15 amino acids. The germline V gene encodes CDR1 SGHTA and CDR2 FQGNSA. CDR3 DNA: TGTGCCAGCAGCGTCCAGGGGGGGGTCAATCAGCCCCAGCATTTT. This sequence encodes CASSVQGGVNQPQHF.